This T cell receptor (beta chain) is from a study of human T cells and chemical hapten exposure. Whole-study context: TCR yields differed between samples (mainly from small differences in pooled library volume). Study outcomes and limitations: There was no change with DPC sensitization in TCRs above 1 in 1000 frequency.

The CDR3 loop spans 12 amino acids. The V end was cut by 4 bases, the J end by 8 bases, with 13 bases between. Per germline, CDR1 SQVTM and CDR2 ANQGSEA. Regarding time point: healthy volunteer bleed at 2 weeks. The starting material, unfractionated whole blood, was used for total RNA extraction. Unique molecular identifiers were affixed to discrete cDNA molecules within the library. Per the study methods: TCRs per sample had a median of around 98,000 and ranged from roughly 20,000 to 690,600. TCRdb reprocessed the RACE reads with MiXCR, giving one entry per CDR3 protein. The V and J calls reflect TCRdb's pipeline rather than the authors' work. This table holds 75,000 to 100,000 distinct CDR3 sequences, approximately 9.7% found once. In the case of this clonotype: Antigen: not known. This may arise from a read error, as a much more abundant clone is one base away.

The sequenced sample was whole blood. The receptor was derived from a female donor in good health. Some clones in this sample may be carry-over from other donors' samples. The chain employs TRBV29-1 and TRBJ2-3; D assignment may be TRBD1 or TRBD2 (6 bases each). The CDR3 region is CSVGSRGGTQYF. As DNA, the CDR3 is TGCAGCGTTGGATCCAGGGGAGGTACGCAGTATTTT.